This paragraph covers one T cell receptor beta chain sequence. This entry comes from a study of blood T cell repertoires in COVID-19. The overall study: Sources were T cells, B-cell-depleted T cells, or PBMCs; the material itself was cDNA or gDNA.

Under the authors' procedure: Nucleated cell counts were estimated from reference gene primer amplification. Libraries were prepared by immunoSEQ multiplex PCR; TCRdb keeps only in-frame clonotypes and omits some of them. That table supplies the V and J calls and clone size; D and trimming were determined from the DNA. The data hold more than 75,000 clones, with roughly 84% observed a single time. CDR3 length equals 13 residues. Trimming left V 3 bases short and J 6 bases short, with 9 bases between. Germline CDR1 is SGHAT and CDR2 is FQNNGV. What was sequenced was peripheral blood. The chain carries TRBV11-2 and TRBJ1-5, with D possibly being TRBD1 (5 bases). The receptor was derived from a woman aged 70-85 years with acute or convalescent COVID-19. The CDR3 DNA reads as TGTGCCAGCAGCTTCGCCCAGGGTCAGCCCCAGCATTTT. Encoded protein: CASSFAQGQPQHF.